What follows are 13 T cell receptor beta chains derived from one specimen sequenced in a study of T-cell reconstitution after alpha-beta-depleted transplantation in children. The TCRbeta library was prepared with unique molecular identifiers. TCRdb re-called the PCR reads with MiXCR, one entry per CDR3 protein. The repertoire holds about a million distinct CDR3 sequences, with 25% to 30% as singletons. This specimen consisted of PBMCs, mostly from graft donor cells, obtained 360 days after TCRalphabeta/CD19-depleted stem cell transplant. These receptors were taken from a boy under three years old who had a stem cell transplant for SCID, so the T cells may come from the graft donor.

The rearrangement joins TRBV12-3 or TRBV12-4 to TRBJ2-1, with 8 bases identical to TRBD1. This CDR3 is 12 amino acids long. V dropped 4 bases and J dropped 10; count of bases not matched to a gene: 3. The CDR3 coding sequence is TGTGCCAGCAGTTCGACAGGGGTCGAGCAGTTCTTC. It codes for CASSSTGVEQFF.

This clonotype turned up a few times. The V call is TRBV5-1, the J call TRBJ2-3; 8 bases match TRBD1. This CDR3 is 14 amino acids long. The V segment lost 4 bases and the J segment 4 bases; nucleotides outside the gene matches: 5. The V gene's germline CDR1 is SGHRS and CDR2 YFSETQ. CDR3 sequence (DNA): TGCGCCAGCAGCATAGGACAGGGAGCAGATACGCAGTATTTT. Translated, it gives CASSIGQGADTQYF.

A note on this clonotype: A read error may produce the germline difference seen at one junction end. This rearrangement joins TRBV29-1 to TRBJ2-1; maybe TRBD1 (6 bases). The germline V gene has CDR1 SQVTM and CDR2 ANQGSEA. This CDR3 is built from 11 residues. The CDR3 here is CSAEVDRSTLF. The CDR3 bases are TGCAGCGCTGAGGTCGACAGGAGTACCCTCTTC.

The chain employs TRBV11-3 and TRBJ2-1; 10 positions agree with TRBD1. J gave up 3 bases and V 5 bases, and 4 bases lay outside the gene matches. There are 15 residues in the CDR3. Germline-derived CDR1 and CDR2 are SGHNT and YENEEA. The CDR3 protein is CASSRGQGDYNEQFF. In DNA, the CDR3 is TGTGCCAGCAGCCGAGGACAGGGGGACTACAATGAGCAGTTCTTC.

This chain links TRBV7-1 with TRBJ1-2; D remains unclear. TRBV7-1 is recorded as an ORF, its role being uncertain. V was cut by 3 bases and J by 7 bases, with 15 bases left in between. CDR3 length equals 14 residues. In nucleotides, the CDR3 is TGTGCCAGCAGCTCTCGGGCCCTAACGGGTGGCTACACCTTC. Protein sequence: CASSSRALTGGYTF.

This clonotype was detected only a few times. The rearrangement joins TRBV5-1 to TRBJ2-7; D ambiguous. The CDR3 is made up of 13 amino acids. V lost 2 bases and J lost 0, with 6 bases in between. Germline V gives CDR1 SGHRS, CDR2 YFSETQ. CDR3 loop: CASSFETSYEQYF. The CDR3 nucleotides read TGCGCCAGCAGCTTCGAGACCTCCTACGAGCAGTACTTC.

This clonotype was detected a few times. CDR3 DNA: TGTGCCATCAGTGACAGTAAAGAGACCCAGTACTTC. Translating gives CAISDSKETQYF. The chain combines TRBV10-3 with TRBJ2-5; D uncertain. The ends were cut back, 3 bases at V and 3 bases at J, with 5 bases in the middle. Germline-derived CDR1 and CDR2 are ENHRY and SYGVKD. The CDR3 totals 12 residues.

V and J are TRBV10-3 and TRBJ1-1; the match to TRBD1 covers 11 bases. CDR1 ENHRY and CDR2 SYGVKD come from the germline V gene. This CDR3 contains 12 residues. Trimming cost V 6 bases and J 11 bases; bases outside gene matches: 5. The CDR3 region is CAISGQGASAFF. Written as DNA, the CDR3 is TGTGCCATCAGCGGACAGGGGGCTTCGGCTTTCTTT.

CDR3 nucleotide sequence: TGTGCCAGCAGCTTATATCGGGGTACCTACGAGCAGTACTTC. Translation gives CASSLYRGTYEQYF. This chain joins TRBV11-1 and TRBJ2-7; D might be TRBD2 (5 bases). Trimming removed 2 bases from V and 2 bases from J, with 10 bases in between. CDR3 length equals 14 residues. The V gene's germline CDR1 is SGHAT and CDR2 FQDESV (reference sequence). The whole variable domain, filled in from reference TRBV11-1 and TRBJ2-7, reads EAEVAQSPRYKITEKSQAVAFWCDPISGHATLYWYRQILGQGPELLVQFQDESVVDDSQLPKDRFSAERLKGVDSTLKIQPAELGDSAMYLCASSLYRGTYEQYFGPGTRLTVT.

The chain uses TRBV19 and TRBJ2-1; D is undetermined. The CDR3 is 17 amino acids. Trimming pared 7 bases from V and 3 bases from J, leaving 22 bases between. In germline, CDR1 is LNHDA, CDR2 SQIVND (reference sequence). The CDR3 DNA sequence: TGTGCCAGTACGTCGGCAGGCAGTGTGGGTTTCTACAATGAGCAGTTCTTC. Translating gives CASTSAGSVGFYNEQFF.

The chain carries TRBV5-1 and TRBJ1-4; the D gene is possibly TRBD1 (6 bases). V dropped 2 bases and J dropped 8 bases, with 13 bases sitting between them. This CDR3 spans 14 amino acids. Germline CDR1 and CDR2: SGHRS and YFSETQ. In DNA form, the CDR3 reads TGCGCCAGCAGCTTACAGGGAGGATGGGAAAAACTGTTTTTT. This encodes CASSLQGGWEKLFF.

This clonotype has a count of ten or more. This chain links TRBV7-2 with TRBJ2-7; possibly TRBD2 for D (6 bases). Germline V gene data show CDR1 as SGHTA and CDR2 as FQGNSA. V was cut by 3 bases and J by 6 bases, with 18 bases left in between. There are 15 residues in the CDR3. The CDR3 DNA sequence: TGTGCCAGCAGCTTCCGTTGGGGGGATATCGGCGAGCAGTACTTC. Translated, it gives CASSFRWGDIGEQYF.

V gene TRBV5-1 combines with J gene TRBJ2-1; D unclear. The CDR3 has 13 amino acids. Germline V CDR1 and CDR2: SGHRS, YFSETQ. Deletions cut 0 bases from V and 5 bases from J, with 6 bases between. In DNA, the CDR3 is TGCGCCAGCAGCTTGGATTCCAACAATGAGCAGTTCTTC. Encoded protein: CASSLDSNNEQFF.